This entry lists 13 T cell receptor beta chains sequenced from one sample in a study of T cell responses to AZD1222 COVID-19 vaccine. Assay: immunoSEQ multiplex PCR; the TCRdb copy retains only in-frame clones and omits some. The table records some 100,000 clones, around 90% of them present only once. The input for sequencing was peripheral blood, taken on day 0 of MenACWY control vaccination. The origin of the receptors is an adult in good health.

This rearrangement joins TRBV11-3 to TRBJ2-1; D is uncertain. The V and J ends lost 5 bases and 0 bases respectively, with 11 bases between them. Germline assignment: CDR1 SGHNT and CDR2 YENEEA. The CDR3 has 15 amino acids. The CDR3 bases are TGTGCCAGCAGCCTAACTTCTATCTCCTACAATGAGCAGTTCTTC. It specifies CASSLTSISYNEQFF. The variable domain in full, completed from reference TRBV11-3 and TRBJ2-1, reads EAGVVQSPRYKIIEKKQPVAFWCNPISGHNTLYWYLQNLGQGPELLIRYENEEAVDDSQLPKDRFSAERLKGVDSTLKIQPAELGDSAVYLCASSLTSISYNEQFFGPGTRLTVL.

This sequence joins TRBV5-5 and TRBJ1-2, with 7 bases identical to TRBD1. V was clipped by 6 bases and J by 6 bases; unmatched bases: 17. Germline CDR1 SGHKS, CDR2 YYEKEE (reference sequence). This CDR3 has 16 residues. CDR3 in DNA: TGTGCCAGCACCGAGACAGGGAGTCCCCTCCGCGATGGCTACACCTTC. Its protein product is CASTETGSPLRDGYTF.

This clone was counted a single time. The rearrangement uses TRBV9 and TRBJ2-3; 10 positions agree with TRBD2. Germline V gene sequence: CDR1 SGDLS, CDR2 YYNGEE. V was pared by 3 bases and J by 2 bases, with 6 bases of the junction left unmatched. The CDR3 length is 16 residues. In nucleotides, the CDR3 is TGTGCCAGCAGCGGAAGTAGCGGGGGGAACACAGATACGCAGTATTTT. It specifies CASSGSSGGNTDTQYF.

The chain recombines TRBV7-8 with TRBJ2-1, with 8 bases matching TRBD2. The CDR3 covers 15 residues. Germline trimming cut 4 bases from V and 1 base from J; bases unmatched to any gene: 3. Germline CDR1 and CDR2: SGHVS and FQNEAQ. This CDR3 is CASSYRGGSYNEQFF. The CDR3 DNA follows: TGTGCCAGCAGCTACCGCGGGGGGTCCTACAATGAGCAGTTCTTC.

The CDR3 DNA follows: TGTGCCAGCAGCTTGAGTAACGGGAGGATTGAAGCTTTCTTT. It is translated as CASSLSNGRIEAFF. V is TRBV5-4 and J is TRBJ1-1, with D hard to call. Germline CDR1 SGHNT, CDR2 YYREEE (reference sequence). Trimming removed 1 base from V and 7 bases from J, with 14 bases in between. CDR3 length: 14 residues.

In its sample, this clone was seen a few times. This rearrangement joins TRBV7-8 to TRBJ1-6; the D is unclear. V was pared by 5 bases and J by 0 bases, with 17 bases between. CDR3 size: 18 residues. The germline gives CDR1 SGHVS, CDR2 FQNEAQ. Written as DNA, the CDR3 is TGTGCCAGCAGCACAAGTCTGACGGGGAGCTCCTATAATTCACCCCTCCACTTT. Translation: CASSTSLTGSSYNSPLHF.

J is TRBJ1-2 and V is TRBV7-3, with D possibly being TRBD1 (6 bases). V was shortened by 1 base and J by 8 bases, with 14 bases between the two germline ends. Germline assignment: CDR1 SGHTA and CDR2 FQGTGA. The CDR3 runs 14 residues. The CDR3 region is CASSLSPTGSGYTF. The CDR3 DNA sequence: TGTGCCAGCAGCTTAAGCCCCACAGGGAGCGGCTACACCTTC.

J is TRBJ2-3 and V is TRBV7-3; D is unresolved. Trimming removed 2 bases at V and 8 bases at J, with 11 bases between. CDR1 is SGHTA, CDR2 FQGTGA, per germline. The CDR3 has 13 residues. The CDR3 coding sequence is TGTGCCAGCAGCTTAGAAGTCCAGAGTACGCAGTATTTT. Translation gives CASSLEVQSTQYF.

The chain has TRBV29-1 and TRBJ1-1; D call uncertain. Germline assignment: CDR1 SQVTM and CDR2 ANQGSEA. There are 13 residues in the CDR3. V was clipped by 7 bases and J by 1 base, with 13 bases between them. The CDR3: CSAAGNWNTEAFF. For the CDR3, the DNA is TGCAGCGCCGCGGGAAACTGGAACACTGAAGCTTTCTTT.

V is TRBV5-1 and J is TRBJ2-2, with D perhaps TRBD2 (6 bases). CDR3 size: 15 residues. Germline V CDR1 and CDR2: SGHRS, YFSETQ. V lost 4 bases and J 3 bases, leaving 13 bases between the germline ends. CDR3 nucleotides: TGCGCCAGCAGCGGTGGGACGGGGGACACCGGGGAGCTGTTTTTT. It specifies CASSGGTGDTGELFF.

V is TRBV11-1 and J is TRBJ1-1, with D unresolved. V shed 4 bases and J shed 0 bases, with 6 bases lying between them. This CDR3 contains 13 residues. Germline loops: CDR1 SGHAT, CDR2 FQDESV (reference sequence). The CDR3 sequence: CASSYAVNTEAFF. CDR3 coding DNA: TGTGCCAGCAGCTATGCGGTGAACACTGAAGCTTTCTTT.

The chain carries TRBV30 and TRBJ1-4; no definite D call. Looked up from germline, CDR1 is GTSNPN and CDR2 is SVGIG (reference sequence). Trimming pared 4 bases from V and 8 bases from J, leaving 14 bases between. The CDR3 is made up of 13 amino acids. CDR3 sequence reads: CAWTELRGEKLFF. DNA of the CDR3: TGTGCCTGGACCGAACTTCGAGGGGAAAAACTGTTTTTT.

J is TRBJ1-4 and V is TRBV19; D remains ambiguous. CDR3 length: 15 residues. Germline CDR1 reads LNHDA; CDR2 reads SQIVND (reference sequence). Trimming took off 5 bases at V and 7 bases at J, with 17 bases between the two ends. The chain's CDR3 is CASSHRDPWIEKLFF. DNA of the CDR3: TGTGCCAGTAGTCACAGAGATCCGTGGATTGAAAAACTGTTTTTT.